This TCR beta chain was observed in a study of blood T cells in healthy people across ages. Findings and caveats of the study: Both naive CD4+ cell counts and diversity were greater in long-lived donors than in aged donors.

This clonotype was recorded once. Its antigen is as yet unknown. The CDR3 covers 14 residues. Deletions cut 7 bases from V and 7 bases from J, with 19 bases between. Looked up from germline, CDR1 is MDHEN and CDR2 is SYDVKM. Primers used in a second PCR of roughly 7 to 12 cycles were a sample-barcoded 5' primer and a J-beta primer mix. TCRdb called the 5' RACE reads again in MiXCR, with one record for every CDR3 protein. The repertoire holds over 600,000 distinct CDR3 sequences, with 40% to 45% as singletons. This TCR came from a man older than 75 in good health. V and J are TRBV28 and TRBJ1-1, with a weak D call TRBD1 (5 bases). Sequenced: blood. CDR3 region: CASTPPRAQGEAFF. The CDR3 DNA reads as TGTGCCAGCACCCCACCCAGGGCCCAAGGTGAAGCTTTCTTT.